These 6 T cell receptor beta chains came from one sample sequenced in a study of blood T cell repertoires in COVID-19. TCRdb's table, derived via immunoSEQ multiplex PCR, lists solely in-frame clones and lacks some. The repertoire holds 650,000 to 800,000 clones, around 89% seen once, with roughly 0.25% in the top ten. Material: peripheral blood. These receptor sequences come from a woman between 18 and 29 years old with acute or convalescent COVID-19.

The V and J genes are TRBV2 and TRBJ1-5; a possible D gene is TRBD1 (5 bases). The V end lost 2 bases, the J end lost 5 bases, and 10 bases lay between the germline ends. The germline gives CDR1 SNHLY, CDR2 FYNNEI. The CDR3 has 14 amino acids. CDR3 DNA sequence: TGTGCCAGCAGTGAACTAGGGGTATATCAGCCCCAGCATTTT. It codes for CASSELGVYQPQHF.

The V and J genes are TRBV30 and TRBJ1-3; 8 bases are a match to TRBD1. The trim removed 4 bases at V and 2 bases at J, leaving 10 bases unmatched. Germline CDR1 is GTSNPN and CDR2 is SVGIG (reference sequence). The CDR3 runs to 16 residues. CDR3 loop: CAWTRTGNWAGNTIYF. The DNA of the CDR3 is TGTGCCTGGACCAGGACAGGGAATTGGGCTGGAAACACCATATATTTT.

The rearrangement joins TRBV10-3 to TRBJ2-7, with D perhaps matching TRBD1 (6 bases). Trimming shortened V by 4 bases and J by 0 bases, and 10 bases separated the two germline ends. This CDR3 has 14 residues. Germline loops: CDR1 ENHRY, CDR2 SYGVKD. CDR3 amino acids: CAISVTGRSYEQYF. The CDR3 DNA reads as TGTGCCATCAGTGTGACAGGACGCTCCTACGAGCAGTACTTC.

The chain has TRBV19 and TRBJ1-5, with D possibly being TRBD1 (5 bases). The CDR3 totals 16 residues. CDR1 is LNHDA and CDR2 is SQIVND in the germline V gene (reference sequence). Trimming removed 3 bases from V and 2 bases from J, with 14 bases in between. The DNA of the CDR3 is TGTGCCAGTAGTATTAGACCGGGGGAGGGCAATCAGCCCCAGCATTTT. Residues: CASSIRPGEGNQPQHF.

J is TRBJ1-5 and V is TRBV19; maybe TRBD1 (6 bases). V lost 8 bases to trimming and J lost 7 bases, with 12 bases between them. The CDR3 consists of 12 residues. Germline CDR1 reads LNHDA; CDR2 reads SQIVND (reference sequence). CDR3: CASGGAGQPQHF. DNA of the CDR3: TGTGCCAGTGGGGGGGCAGGACAGCCCCAGCATTTT.

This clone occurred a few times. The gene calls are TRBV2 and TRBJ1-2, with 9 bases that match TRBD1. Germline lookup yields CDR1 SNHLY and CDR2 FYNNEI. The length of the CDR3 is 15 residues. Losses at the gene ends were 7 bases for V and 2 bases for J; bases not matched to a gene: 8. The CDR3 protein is CASIPGQGLNYGYTF. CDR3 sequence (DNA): TGTGCCAGCATCCCGGGACAGGGCCTAAACTATGGCTACACCTTC.